This is a list of T cell receptor beta chains from one sample in a study of blood T cells in healthy people across ages. From the 5' RACE reads, TCRdb called clonotypes with MiXCR, one entry per CDR3 protein. This sample has fewer than 800,000 distinct CDR3 sequences, with roughly 30% found just once. Sequenced input: blood. All receptors derive from a woman of 80 years or more in good health. The CDR3 runs from the conserved cysteine through the conserved F or W.

CDR3 protein	V gene	J gene
CASSLGTFSYEQYF	TRBV5-1	TRBJ2-7
CASSLWAVTYNGQFF	TRBV12-3/TRBV12-4	TRBJ2-1
CASSSFRDRKTSGANVLTF	TRBV7-2	TRBJ2-6
CASSFKGTGRETQYF	TRBV5-6	TRBJ2-5
CSARDRGSWAEQFF	TRBV20-1	TRBJ2-1
CASSLYTGPFGSPLHF	TRBV28	TRBJ1-6
CASRLHQGEGGFPQHF	TRBV4-1	TRBJ1-5
CSATVGGANVLTF	TRBV20-1	TRBJ2-6
CAWTTKGYNSPLHF	TRBV30	TRBJ1-6
CASTRRGTTYGYTF	TRBV6-1	TRBJ1-2
CASSFTGANTEAFF	TRBV5-1	TRBJ1-1
CSAPGFGVQGAHEQYF	TRBV29-1	TRBJ2-7
CATSRGGDGELFF	TRBV15	TRBJ2-2
CSATGQSYEQYF	TRBV20-1	TRBJ2-7
CATTGRGAEAFF	TRBV10-3	TRBJ1-1
CASSPTGGGPNTGELFF	TRBV4-2	TRBJ2-2
CASSLGHRTNEKLFF	TRBV18	TRBJ1-4